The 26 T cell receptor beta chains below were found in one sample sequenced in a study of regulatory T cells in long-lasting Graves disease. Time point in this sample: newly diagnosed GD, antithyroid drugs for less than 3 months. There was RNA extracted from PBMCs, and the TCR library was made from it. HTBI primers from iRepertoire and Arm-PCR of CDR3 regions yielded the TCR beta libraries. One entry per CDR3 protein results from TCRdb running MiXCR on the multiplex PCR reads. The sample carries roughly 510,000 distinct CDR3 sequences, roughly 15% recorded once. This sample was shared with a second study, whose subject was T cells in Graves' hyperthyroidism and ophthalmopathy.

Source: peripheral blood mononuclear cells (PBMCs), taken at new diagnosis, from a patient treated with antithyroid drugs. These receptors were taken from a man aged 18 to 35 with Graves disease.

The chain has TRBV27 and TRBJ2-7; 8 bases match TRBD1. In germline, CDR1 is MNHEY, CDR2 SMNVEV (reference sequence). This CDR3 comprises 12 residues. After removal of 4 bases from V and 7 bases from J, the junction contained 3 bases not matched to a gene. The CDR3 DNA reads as TGTGCCAGCAGTTGGACAGGGACGGAGCAGTACTTC. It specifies CASSWTGTEQYF.

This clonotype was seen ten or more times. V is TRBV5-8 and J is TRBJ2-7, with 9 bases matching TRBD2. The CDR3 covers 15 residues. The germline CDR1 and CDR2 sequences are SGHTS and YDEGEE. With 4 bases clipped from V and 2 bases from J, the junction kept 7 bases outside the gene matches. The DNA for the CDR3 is TGTGCCAGCAGCAGCAGGACTAGCGAGGCCTACGAGCAGTACTTC. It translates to CASSSRTSEAYEQYF.

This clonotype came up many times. As DNA, the CDR3 is TGTGCCAGCAGTAATAGAGGACTAGCGGGAGGGCAGTACTTC. It is translated as CASSNRGLAGGQYF. This chain joins TRBV27 and TRBJ2-7; 14 bases are shared with TRBD2. V shed 5 bases, J shed 9 bases, and the junction held 6 bases outside the gene matches. The CDR3 has 14 amino acids. Germline V gene lookup returns CDR1 MNHEY and CDR2 SMNVEV (reference sequence).

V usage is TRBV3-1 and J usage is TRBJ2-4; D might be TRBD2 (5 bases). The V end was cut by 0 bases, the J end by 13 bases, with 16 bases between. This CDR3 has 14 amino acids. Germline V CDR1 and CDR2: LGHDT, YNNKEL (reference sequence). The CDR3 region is CASSQETLGLVQYF. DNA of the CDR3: TGTGCCAGCAGCCAAGAAACCTTAGGACTCGTCCAGTACTTC.

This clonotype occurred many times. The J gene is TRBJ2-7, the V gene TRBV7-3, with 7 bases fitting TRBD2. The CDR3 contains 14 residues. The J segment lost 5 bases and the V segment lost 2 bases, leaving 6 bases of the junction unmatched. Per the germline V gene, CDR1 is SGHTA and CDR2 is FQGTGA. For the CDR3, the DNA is TGTGCCAGCAGCTTAGGACTAGGCGGAGACGAGCAGTACTTC. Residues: CASSLGLGGDEQYF.

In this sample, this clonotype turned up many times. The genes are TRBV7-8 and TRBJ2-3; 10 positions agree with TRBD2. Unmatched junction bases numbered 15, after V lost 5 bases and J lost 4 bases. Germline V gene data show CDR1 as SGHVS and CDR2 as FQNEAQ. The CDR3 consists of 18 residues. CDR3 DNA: TGTGCCAGCAGCGAGTTAATAACTAGCGGGAACAGTGCAGATACGCAGTATTTT. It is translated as CASSELITSGNSADTQYF.

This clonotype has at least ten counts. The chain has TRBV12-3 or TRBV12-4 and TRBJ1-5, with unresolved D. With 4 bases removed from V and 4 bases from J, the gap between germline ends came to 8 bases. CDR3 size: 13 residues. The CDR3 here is CASSWQRNQPQHF. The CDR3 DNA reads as TGTGCCAGCAGTTGGCAGAGGAATCAGCCCCAGCATTTT.

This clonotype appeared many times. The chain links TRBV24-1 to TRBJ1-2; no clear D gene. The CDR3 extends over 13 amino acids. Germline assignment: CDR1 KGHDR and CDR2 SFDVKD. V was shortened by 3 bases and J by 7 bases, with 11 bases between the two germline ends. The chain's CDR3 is CATSDRSGSGYTF. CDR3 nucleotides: TGTGCCACCAGTGATCGCAGTGGTTCTGGCTACACCTTC.

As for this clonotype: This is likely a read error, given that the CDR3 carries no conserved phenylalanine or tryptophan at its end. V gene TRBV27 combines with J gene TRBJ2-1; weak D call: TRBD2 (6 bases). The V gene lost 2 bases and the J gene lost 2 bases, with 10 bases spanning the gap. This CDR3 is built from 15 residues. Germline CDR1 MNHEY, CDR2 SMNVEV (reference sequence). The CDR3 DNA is TGTGCCAGCAGTTTAAGCGGAGGGGCCTACAATGAGCAGTTCCTC. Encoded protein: CASSLSGGAYNEQFL.

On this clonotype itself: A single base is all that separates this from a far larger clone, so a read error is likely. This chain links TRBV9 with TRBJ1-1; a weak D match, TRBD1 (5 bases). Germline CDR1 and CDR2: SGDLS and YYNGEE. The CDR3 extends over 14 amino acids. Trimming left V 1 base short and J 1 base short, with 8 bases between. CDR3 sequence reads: CASSVQGSNTEAFF. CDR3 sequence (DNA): TGTGCCAGCAGCGTACAGGGTTCGAACACTGAAGCTTTCTTT. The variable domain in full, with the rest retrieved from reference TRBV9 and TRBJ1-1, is DSGVTQTPKHLITATGQRVTLRCSPRSGDLSVYWYQQSLDQGLQFLIQYYNGEERAKGNILERFSAQQFPDLHSELNLSSLELGDSALYFCASSVQGSNTEAFFGQGTRLTVV.

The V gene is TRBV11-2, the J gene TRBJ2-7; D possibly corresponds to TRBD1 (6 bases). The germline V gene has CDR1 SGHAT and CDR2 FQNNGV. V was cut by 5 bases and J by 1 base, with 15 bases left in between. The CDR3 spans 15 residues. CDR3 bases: TGTGCCAGCAGCCCCCGGACAGTCGATTCCTACGAGCAGTACTTC. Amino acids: CASSPRTVDSYEQYF.

As DNA, the CDR3 is TGTGCCAGTACCCCACGAGACGGGAGGCACAATGAGCAGTTCTTC. This codes for CASTPRDGRHNEQFF. The J gene is TRBJ2-1, the V gene TRBV19; TRBD2 matches 7 bases. The CDR3 spans 15 residues. CDR1 LNHDA and CDR2 SQIVND come from the germline V gene (reference sequence). J lost 5 bases, V lost 7 bases, and 11 bases had no gene match.

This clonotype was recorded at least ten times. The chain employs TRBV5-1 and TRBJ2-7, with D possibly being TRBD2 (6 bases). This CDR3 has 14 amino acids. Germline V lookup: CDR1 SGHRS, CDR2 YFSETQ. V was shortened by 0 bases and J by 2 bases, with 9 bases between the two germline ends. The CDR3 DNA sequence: TGCGCCAGCAGCTTGGCGGCGGGACCCTACGAGCAGTACTTC. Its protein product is CASSLAAGPYEQYF. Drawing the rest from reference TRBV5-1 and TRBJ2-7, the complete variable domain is KAGVTQTPRYLIKTRGQQVTLSCSPISGHRSVSWYQQTPGQGLQFLFEYFSETQRNKGNFPGRFSGRQFSNSRSEMNVSTLELGDSALYLCASSLAAGPYEQYFGPGTRLTVT.

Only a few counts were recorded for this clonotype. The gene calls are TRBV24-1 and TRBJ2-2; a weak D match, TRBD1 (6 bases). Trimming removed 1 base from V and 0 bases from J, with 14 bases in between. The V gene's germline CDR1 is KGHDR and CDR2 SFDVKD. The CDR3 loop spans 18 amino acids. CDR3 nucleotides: TGTGCCACCAGTGATTTCCCCTCCGGGACAACGAACACCGGGGAGCTGTTTTTT. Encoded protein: CATSDFPSGTTNTGELFF.

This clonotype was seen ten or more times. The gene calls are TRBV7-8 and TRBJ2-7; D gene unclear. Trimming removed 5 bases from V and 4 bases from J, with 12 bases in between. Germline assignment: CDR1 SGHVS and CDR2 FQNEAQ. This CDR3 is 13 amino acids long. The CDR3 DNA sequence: TGTGCCAGCAGCCCGCCGACCGGGTACGAGCAGTACTTC. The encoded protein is CASSPPTGYEQYF.

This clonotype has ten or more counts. This chain's CDR3 is CASSLSGIYEQYF. The CDR3 DNA is TGTGCCAGCAGTCTTAGCGGGATCTACGAGCAGTACTTC. The rearrangement joins TRBV2 to TRBJ2-7; TRBD2 aligns across 8 bases. Germline V lookup: CDR1 SNHLY, CDR2 FYNNEI. This CDR3 spans 13 amino acids. Unmatched junction bases numbered 3, after V lost 5 bases and J lost 3 bases.

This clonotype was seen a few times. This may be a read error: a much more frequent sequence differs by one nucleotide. The CDR3 coding sequence is TGTGCCAGCAGTGAAGAGAGCAATCAGCCCCAGCATTTT. It codes for CASSEESNQPQHF. V usage is TRBV2 and J usage is TRBJ1-5, with D hard to call. The germline gives CDR1 SNHLY, CDR2 FYNNEI. V lost 1 base to trimming and J lost 1 base, with 2 bases between them. There are 13 residues in the CDR3.

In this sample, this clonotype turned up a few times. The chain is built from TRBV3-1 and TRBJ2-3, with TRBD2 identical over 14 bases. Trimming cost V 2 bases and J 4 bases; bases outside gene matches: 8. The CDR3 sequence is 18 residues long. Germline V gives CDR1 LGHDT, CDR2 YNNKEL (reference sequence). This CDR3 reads CASSQTGTSGSFSDTQYF. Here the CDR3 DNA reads TGTGCCAGCAGCCAAACCGGGACTAGCGGGAGTTTCTCAGATACGCAGTATTTT.

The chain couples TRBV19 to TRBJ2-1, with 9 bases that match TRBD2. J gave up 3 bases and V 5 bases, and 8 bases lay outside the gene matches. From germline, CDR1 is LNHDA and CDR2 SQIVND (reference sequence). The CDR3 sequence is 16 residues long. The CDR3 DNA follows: TGTGCCAGTAGTCACATAGCGGGAGCTCTCTACAATGAGCAGTTCTTC. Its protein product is CASSHIAGALYNEQFF.

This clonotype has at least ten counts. The CDR3 loop reads CASRDSSGSPLHF. CDR3 DNA sequence: TGTGCCAGCAGGGACAGTTCTGGGTCACCCCTCCACTTT. The chain joins TRBV12-3 or TRBV12-4 to TRBJ1-6; possibly TRBD1 for D (6 bases). The CDR3 runs to 13 residues. V was shortened by 6 bases and J by 10 bases, with 13 bases between the two germline ends.

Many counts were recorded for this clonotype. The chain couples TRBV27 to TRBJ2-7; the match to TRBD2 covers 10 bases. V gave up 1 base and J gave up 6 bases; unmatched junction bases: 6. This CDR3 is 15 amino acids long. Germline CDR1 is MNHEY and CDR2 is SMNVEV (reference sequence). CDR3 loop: CASSLLASGRVEQYF. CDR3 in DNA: TGTGCCAGCAGTTTATTGGCTAGCGGGAGAGTCGAGCAGTACTTC.

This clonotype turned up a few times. CDR3 in DNA: TGCGCCAGCAGCCCCCCGCTAGGGACTACCTTAGAAAATGAGCAGTTCTTC. Translation gives CASSPPLGTTLENEQFF. V is TRBV4-1 and J is TRBJ2-1, with 7 bases identical to TRBD2. This CDR3 comprises 17 residues. Losses at the gene ends were 4 bases for V and 7 bases for J; bases not matched to a gene: 16. Germline values: CDR1 MGHRA, CDR2 YSYEKL.

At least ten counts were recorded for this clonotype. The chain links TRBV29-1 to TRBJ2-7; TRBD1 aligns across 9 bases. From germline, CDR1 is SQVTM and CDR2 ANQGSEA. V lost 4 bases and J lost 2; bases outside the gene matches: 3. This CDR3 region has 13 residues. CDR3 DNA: TGCAGCGTTGTGGGACAGGGAACCTACGAGCAGTACTTC. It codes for CSVVGQGTYEQYF.

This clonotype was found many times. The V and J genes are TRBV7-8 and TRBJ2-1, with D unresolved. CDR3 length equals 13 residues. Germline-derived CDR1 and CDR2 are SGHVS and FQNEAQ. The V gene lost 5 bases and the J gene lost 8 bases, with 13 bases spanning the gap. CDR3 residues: CASSPKRLDEQFF. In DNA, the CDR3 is TGTGCCAGCAGCCCCAAAAGGCTCGATGAGCAGTTCTTC. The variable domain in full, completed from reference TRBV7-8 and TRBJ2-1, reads GAGVSQSPRYKVAKRGQDVALRCDPISGHVSLFWYQQALGQGPEFLTYFQNEAQLDKSGLPSDRFFAERPEGSVSTLKIQRTQQEDSAVYLCASSPKRLDEQFFGPGTRLTVL.

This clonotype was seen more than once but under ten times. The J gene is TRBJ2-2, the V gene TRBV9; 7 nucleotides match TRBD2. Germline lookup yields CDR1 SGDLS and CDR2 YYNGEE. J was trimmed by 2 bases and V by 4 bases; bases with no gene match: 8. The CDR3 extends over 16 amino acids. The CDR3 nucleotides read TGTGCCAGCAGCCCCCGGGGGGACTCCAACACCGGGGAGCTGTTTTTT. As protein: CASSPRGDSNTGELFF.

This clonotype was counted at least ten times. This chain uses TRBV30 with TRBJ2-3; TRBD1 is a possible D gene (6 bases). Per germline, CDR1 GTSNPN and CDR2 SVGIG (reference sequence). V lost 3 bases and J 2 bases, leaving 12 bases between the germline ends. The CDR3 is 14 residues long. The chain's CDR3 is CAWRPGQNTDTQYF. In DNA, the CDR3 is TGTGCCTGGAGACCCGGACAGAACACAGATACGCAGTATTTT.